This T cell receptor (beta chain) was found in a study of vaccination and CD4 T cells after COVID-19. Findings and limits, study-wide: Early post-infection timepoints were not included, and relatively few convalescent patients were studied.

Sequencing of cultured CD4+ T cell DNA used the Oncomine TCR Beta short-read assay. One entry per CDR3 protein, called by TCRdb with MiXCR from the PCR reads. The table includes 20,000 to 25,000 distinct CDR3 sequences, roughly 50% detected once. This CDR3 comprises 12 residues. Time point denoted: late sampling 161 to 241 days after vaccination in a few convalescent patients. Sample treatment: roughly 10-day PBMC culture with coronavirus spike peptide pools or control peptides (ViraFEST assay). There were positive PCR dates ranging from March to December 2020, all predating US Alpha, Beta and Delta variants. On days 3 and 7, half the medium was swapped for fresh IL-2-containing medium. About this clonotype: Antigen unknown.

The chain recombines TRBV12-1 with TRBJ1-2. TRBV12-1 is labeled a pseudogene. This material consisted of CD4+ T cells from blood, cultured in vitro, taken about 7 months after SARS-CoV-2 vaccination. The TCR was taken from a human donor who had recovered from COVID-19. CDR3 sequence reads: CASSFAKVGYTF. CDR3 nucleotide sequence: TGTGCCAGCAGCTTTGCGAAGGTCGGCTACACCTTC.